This TCR beta chain was identified during a study of human T cells and chemical hapten exposure. TCRdb re-analysed the RACE reads in MiXCR, keeping a single row per CDR3 protein. The table shows some 99,000 distinct CDR3 sequences, with roughly 9% occurring only once. This clonotype has ten or more counts. Antigen: not known. The V end lost 1 base, the J end lost 2 bases, and 8 bases lay between the germline ends. CDR3 length equals 14 residues. CDR1 and CDR2 from the germline V gene are SGHAT and FQNNGV. The time point was: patch test 2, 6 weeks after DPC sensitization. Treatment of the sample: therapeutic diphenylcyclopropenone sensitization with weekly scalp DPC. Overall study results and limits: TCRs above 1 in 1000 frequency did not change with DPC sensitization.

This chain links TRBV11-2 with TRBJ2-5; D gene unclear. The TCR originated in a woman between 40 and 55 years old with alopecia areata. Some clones in this sample may be carry-over from other donors' samples. This specimen consisted of whole blood, obtained in connection with sensitization to the hapten diphenylcyclopropenone (DPC). The DNA of the CDR3 is TGTGCCAGCAGCTTAGTAGACCAGCAAGAGACCCAGTACTTC. Protein product: CASSLVDQQETQYF.